Below are 24 T cell receptor beta chains sequenced from a single sample in a study of CXCR3-negative and CXCR3-positive naive CD8 T cells. Notes on the study in general: CXCR3-positive naive cells carried more hydrophobic TRB CDR3s than CXCR3-negative naive cells did.

The libraries of TRB cDNA were constructed through 5' RACE using UMI labels. TCRdb reprocessed the 5' RACE reads and keeps a single row for each CDR3 protein, giving no DNA. Its table lists tens of thousands of distinct CDR3 sequences. These receptors have no identified antigens. Sequencing was carried out using naive CXCR3+ CD8+ T cells from blood. Specified subset: CD45RO-CCR7+CD27+CD95- naive CD8+ T cells expressing CXCR3 (TNR3+). The receptors stem from a human donor in good health. Some clones in this sample may be carry-over from other donors' samples.

The rearrangement uses TRBV7-9 and TRBJ2-4; absent DNA, TCRdb's TRBD2 call cannot be checked. Germline loops: CDR1 SEHNR, CDR2 FQNEAQ (reference sequence). The CDR3 runs to 15 residues. CDR3 sequence reads: CASSVQPSSGSIQYF.

The V gene is TRBV29-1, the J gene TRBJ2-2; TCRdb reports TRBD1, a call that lacks DNA to check it against. The CDR3 runs 14 residues. CDR1 and CDR2 (germline): SQVTM, ANQGSEA. CDR3: CSVVGGHLTGELFF.

The rearrangement links TRBV12-3 or TRBV12-4 to TRBJ1-2; lacking DNA, the TRBD1 call made by TCRdb goes unchecked. The CDR3 covers 16 residues. CDR3 region: CASSTRDRAHHYGYTF.

The V call is TRBV7-3, the J call TRBJ2-7; TCRdb's assignment of TRBD1 cannot be checked, as there is no DNA. There are 14 residues in the CDR3. Germline values: CDR1 SGHTA, CDR2 FQGTGA. CDR3: CASSFGTVPYEQYF.

V is TRBV25-1 and J is TRBJ2-1; TCRdb selects TRBD1, and the lack of DNA leaves this call unchecked. Looked up from germline, CDR1 is MGHDK and CDR2 is SYGVNS. CDR3 length equals 17 residues. CDR3 loop: CASSDSRRDRDHNEQFF. The complete variable domain, with remaining parts taken from reference TRBV25-1 and TRBJ2-1, reads EADIYQTPRYLVIGTGKKITLECSQTMGHDKMYWYQQDPGMELHLIHYSYGVNSTEKGDLSSESTVSRIRTEHFPLTLESARPSHTSQYLCASSDSRRDRDHNEQFFGPGTRLTVL.

The chain joins TRBV7-9 to TRBJ1-6; no DNA is available, so the TRBD1 call from TCRdb remains unchecked. This CDR3 region has 15 residues. Germline V CDR1 and CDR2: SEHNR, FQNEAQ (reference sequence). The CDR3 region is CASSPPGGGNSPLHF.

The J gene is TRBJ2-1, the V gene TRBV6-2 or TRBV6-3; no DNA is available, so the TRBD2 call from TCRdb remains unchecked. CDR3 size: 11 residues. CDR1 MNHEY and CDR2 SVGEGT come from the germline V gene. CDR3 amino acids: CASSAGPSEFF.

The CDR3 sequence is CATSTAGGLNGYTF. The chain employs TRBV15 and TRBJ1-2; TCRdb's assignment of TRBD1 cannot be checked, as there is no DNA. The CDR3 is made up of 14 amino acids. Germline values: CDR1 LNHNV, CDR2 YYDKDF (reference sequence).

This rearrangement joins TRBV6-2 or TRBV6-3 to TRBJ1-1; the D call of TRBD1 rests on TCRdb alone, since no DNA is present to check it. Germline CDR1 MNHEY, CDR2 SVGEGT. The CDR3 extends over 19 amino acids. CDR3 region: CASSWDRGQTMEGNTEAFF.

V gene TRBV7-2 combines with J gene TRBJ2-1; lacking DNA, the TRBD2 call made by TCRdb goes unchecked. This CDR3 region has 18 residues. Germline CDR1 and CDR2: SGHTA and FQGNSA. The CDR3 spells CASSLAHSLAGGYNEQFF.

The genes are TRBV4-3 and TRBJ2-7; TCRdb's D call of TRBD1 is untestable without DNA. The germline CDR1 and CDR2 sequences are LGHNA and YSLEER. The CDR3 covers 14 residues. The CDR3 spells CASSSGTGLYEQYF.

V usage is TRBV14 and J usage is TRBJ2-6; the D call of TRBD1 rests on TCRdb alone, since no DNA is present to check it. CDR1 is SGHDN, CDR2 FVKESK, per germline. There are 17 residues in the CDR3. The CDR3 is CASSWDSFSSGANVLTF. The full variable domain, completed using reference TRBV14 and TRBJ2-6, is EAGVTQFPSHSVIEKGQTVTLRCDPISGHDNLYWYRRVMGKEIKFLLHFVKESKQDESGMPNNRFLAERTGGTYSTLKVQPAELEDSGVYFCASSWDSFSSGANVLTFGAGSRLTVL.

The chain recombines TRBV29-1 with TRBJ2-1; TCRdb's D call of TRBD2 is untestable without DNA. Germline V gene lookup returns CDR1 SQVTM and CDR2 ANQGSEA. This CDR3 region has 15 residues. CDR3 sequence: CSVSERGGAYNEQFF.

This chain links TRBV29-1 with TRBJ1-2; the TCRdb call, TRBD1, lacks DNA for checking. The length of the CDR3 is 12 residues. Germline V CDR1 and CDR2: SQVTM, ANQGSEA. CDR3 amino acids: CSTPWGDYGYTF.

V and J are TRBV29-1 and TRBJ2-7; no DNA is available, so the TRBD1 call from TCRdb remains unchecked. The CDR3 is made up of 14 amino acids. Germline CDR1 and CDR2: SQVTM and ANQGSEA. CDR3 loop: CSVYLTRPVYEQYF.

The gene calls are TRBV28 and TRBJ2-5; TCRdb names TRBD1, which stays unverified in the absence of DNA. This CDR3 has 15 amino acids. Germline V CDR1 and CDR2: MDHEN, SYDVKM. The CDR3 region is CASSGRDLGQETQYF.

V and J are TRBV24-1 and TRBJ2-7; with no DNA, the TCRdb D assignment of TRBD1 cannot be verified. The CDR3 is 15 residues long. Germline CDR1 is KGHDR and CDR2 is SFDVKD. CDR3 sequence: CATSDPGQGAGEQYF.

V usage is TRBV28 and J usage is TRBJ2-7. Germline V gives CDR1 MDHEN, CDR2 SYDVKM. This CDR3 has 14 residues. The CDR3: CASSLVWDLYEQYF.

The genes are TRBV29-1 and TRBJ2-3; no DNA is available, so the TRBD1 call from TCRdb remains unchecked. The germline V gene has CDR1 SQVTM and CDR2 ANQGSEA. This CDR3 has 13 amino acids. CDR3 region: CSGWDRGTDTQYF.

The chain is built from TRBV7-9 and TRBJ2-7; with no DNA, the TCRdb D assignment of TRBD1 cannot be verified. This CDR3 is built from 16 residues. The germline V gene has CDR1 SEHNR and CDR2 FQNEAQ (reference sequence). CDR3 amino acids: CASSPRLGTESYEQYF.

The chain recombines TRBV7-2 with TRBJ2-7; the D call from TCRdb, TRBD2, cannot be confirmed without DNA. The CDR3 length is 16 residues. CDR1 and CDR2 from the germline V gene are SGHTA and FQGNSA. CDR3 region: CASSLPPGLDSYEQYF.

The gene calls are TRBV15 and TRBJ2-5; TCRdb selects TRBD1, and the lack of DNA leaves this call unchecked. The germline V gene encodes CDR1 LNHNV and CDR2 YYDKDF (reference sequence). The CDR3 consists of 12 residues. CDR3 sequence reads: CATSSAPDGEYF.

V is TRBV10-3 and J is TRBJ2-2; TCRdb indicates TRBD2, and absent DNA this call remains unverified. The germline gives CDR1 ENHRY, CDR2 SYGVKD. The CDR3 is 16 residues long. This CDR3 is CAISGSSGGHTGELFF.

The chain combines TRBV6-5 with TRBJ2-7; TCRdb gives TRBD1 as the D gene, but with no DNA this cannot be confirmed. The CDR3 is 15 amino acids. The germline CDR1 and CDR2 sequences are MNHEY and SVGAGI. The CDR3 sequence: CASSQPTGLLGEQYF.